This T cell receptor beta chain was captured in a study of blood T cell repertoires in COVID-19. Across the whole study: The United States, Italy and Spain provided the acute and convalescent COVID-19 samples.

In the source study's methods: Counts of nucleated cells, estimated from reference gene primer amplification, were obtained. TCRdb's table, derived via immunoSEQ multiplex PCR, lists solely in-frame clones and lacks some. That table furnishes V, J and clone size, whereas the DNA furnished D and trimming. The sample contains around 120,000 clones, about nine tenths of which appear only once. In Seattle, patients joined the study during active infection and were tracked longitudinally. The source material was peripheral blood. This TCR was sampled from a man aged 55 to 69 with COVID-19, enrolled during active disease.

CDR3 DNA: TGTGCCATCAGTGTGGACAGGGGGCAGATCTATGGCTACACCTTC. Amino acids: CAISVDRGQIYGYTF. The chain recombines TRBV10-3 with TRBJ1-2; 11 bases map to TRBD1. This CDR3 region has 15 residues. Trimming at V came to 4 bases and at J to 4 bases, leaving 5 bases not matched to a gene. The germline CDR1 and CDR2 sequences are ENHRY and SYGVKD.